The 30 T cell receptor beta chains below were found in one sample sequenced in a study of blood T cell repertoires in COVID-19. Here immunoSEQ multiplex PCR was the method, and the copy in TCRdb shows in-frame clones only, minus some. Of around 620,000 clones listed, more than 80% are singletons. Input material: peripheral blood. The receptors here all came from a woman under 30 with acute or convalescent COVID-19.

This chain connects TRBV2 to TRBJ2-2; 7 bases are a match to TRBD1. The CDR3 covers 14 residues. J gave up 3 bases and V 10 bases, and 8 bases lay outside the gene matches. Germline CDR1 SNHLY, CDR2 FYNNEI. CDR3 in DNA: TGTGCCACCCTCCCGGACAGGCACACCGGGGAGCTGTTTTTT. Amino acids: CATLPDRHTGELFF.

The genes are TRBV6-4 and TRBJ2-2, with D perhaps TRBD1 (7 bases). Trimming removed 8 bases from V and 7 bases from J, with 20 bases in between. Germline-derived CDR1 and CDR2 are MRHNA and SNTAGT. CDR3 size: 15 residues. For the CDR3, the DNA is TGTGCCAGCGGAGTTACAGGGGACTTCGACGGGGAGCTGTTTTTT. Its protein product is CASGVTGDFDGELFF.

This clone appeared a single time. The chain is built from TRBV5-1 and TRBJ1-4; no clear D. Trimming cost V 4 bases and J 0 bases, with 10 bases left between them. Germline CDR1 and CDR2: SGHRS and YFSETQ. This CDR3 comprises 15 residues. The chain's CDR3 is CASSLTSATNEKLFF. CDR3 DNA sequence: TGCGCCAGCAGCCTTACGAGCGCAACTAATGAAAAACTGTTTTTT.

V usage is TRBV5-6 and J usage is TRBJ2-3, with D perhaps matching TRBD1 (5 bases). The CDR3 runs to 16 residues. The V end lost 5 bases, the J end lost 3 bases, and 19 bases lay between the germline ends. Looked up from germline, CDR1 is SGHDT and CDR2 is YYEEEE. The chain's CDR3 is CASSWGEARVTDTQYF. The CDR3 DNA sequence: TGTGCCAGCAGTTGGGGTGAGGCCAGGGTGACAGATACGCAGTATTTT.

This clone was observed a single time. The chain joins TRBV10-2 to TRBJ1-5; D gene uncertain. Trimming removed 5 bases from V and 0 bases from J, with 26 bases in between. The CDR3 is made up of 20 amino acids. The germline V gene has CDR1 WSHSY and CDR2 SAAADI. The CDR3 loop is CASSRVFVQTTLNSNQPQHF. CDR3 coding DNA: TGCGCCAGCAGTCGTGTCTTTGTACAGACGACATTAAATAGCAATCAGCCCCAGCATTTT.

The chain links TRBV7-9 to TRBJ2-3, with 9 bases that match TRBD2. The CDR3 covers 16 residues. The germline gives CDR1 SEHNR, CDR2 FQNEAQ (reference sequence). The trim removed 2 bases at V and 2 bases at J, leaving 5 bases unmatched. Here the CDR3 reads CASSLLVAGDTDTQYF. In nucleotides, the CDR3 is TGTGCCAGCAGCTTATTAGTAGCGGGGGACACAGATACGCAGTATTTT.

This clone has only a few counts. V usage is TRBV10-2 and J usage is TRBJ2-7; no firm D call. V dropped 5 bases and J dropped 4 bases, with 9 bases sitting between them. The CDR3 loop spans 12 amino acids. Germline CDR1 is WSHSY and CDR2 is SAAADI. The CDR3 coding sequence is TGCGCCAGCAGTTATGACACTTACGAGCAGTACTTC. It translates to CASSYDTYEQYF.

The gene calls are TRBV9 and TRBJ2-3, with TRBD2 matching 8 bases. Germline CDR1 is SGDLS and CDR2 is YYNGEE. The CDR3 consists of 16 residues. Germline trimming cut 0 bases from V and 1 base from J; bases unmatched to any gene: 4. The CDR3 region is CASSVDRGGRTDTQYF. The CDR3 coding sequence is TGTGCCAGCAGCGTAGACCGGGGGGGCCGCACAGATACGCAGTATTTT.

V and J are TRBV28 and TRBJ1-3; D may be TRBD1 (5 bases). Germline CDR1 and CDR2: MDHEN and SYDVKM. The CDR3 has 16 residues. V lost 5 bases, J lost 0 bases, and 14 bases lay in between. The CDR3 bases are TGTGCCAGCAGTCTCAGGGTCACCGTCTCTGGAAACACCATATATTTT. Its protein product is CASSLRVTVSGNTIYF.

This rearrangement joins TRBV6-5 to TRBJ1-1, with 7 bases matching TRBD1. Per the germline V gene, CDR1 is MNHEY and CDR2 is SVGAGI. Trimming removed 2 bases from V and 0 bases from J; junction bases left unmatched: 3. This CDR3 has 15 amino acids. CDR3 loop: CASSYRDSLNTEAFF. CDR3 in DNA: TGTGCCAGCAGTTACAGGGACAGCCTGAACACTGAAGCTTTCTTT.

This sequence joins TRBV7-2 and TRBJ2-2; D is possibly TRBD2 (5 bases). V lost 5 bases and J 9 bases, leaving 13 bases between the germline ends. CDR3 length: 13 residues. Germline V gene data show CDR1 as SGHTA and CDR2 as FQGNSA. The CDR3: CASSKTRTRELFF. The DNA of the CDR3 is TGTGCCAGCAGCAAAACTAGGACCAGGGAGCTGTTTTTT.

This chain links TRBV21-1 with TRBJ2-1; the DNA was not used to check the table's D call, TRBD1. TRBV21-1 is deemed a pseudogene. The CDR3 totals 15 residues. The CDR3 region is CASSEGQGFHNEQFF. The CDR3 coding sequence is TGTGCCAGCAGCGAAGGACAGGGGTTCCACAATGAGCAGTTCTTC.

V gene TRBV4-3 combines with J gene TRBJ1-2, with no clear D. Germline loops: CDR1 LGHNA, CDR2 YSLEER. Deletions cut 2 bases from V and 2 bases from J, with 6 bases between. The CDR3 has 13 residues. CDR3 residues: CASSQRRNYGYTF. The CDR3 DNA reads as TGCGCCAGCAGCCAAAGGAGAAACTATGGCTACACCTTC.

This clone was recorded once. The chain combines TRBV5-1 with TRBJ2-5, with 16 bases identical to TRBD2. Germline V gene sequence: CDR1 SGHRS, CDR2 YFSETQ. The CDR3 has 19 amino acids. J gave up 1 base and V 8 bases, and 14 bases lay outside the gene matches. The CDR3 bases are TGCGCCAGTCAGCCCTCGGGACTAGCGGGGGGGACCCCCCAAGAGACCCAGTACTTC. Translating gives CASQPSGLAGGTPQETQYF.

The chain is built from TRBV3-1 (or the pseudogene TRBV3-2) and TRBJ1-2, with TRBD1 matching over 8 bases. Germline CDR1 reads LGHDT; CDR2 reads YNNKEL (reference sequence). There are 13 residues in the CDR3. V dropped 2 bases and J dropped 6; count of bases not matched to a gene: 2. CDR3 DNA sequence: TGTGCCAGCAGCCAAACGACAGGGGATGGCTACACCTTC. Protein: CASSQTTGDGYTF.

The gene calls are TRBV13 and TRBJ2-7; 7 bases agree with TRBD1. CDR3 length: 14 residues. Trimming took 4 bases from V and 2 from J; bases not matched to a gene: 5. Germline CDR1 PRHDT, CDR2 FYEKMQ (reference sequence). The CDR3: CASSSLDRAYEQYF. In DNA form, the CDR3 reads TGTGCCAGCAGCTCCCTCGACAGGGCCTACGAGCAGTACTTC.

The chain combines TRBV19 with TRBJ2-7; perhaps TRBD1 as D (5 bases). V was trimmed by 8 bases and J by 2 bases, leaving 10 bases between them. From germline, CDR1 is LNHDA and CDR2 SQIVND (reference sequence). CDR3 length: 12 residues. The DNA for the CDR3 is TGTGCCAGTGCCGACAGAGCCTACGAGCAGTACTTC. Encoded protein: CASADRAYEQYF. Supplemented by reference TRBV19 and TRBJ2-7, the full variable domain reads DGGITQSPKYLFRKEGQNVTLSCEQNLNHDAMYWYRQDPGQGLRLIYYSQIVNDFQKGDIAEGYSVSREKKESFPLTVTSAQKNPTAFYLCASADRAYEQYFGPGTRLTVT.

The chain has TRBV5-1 and TRBJ1-2; D ambiguous. Germline CDR1 is SGHRS and CDR2 is YFSETQ. Trimming removed 4 bases from V and 8 bases from J, with 15 bases in between. The length of the CDR3 is 13 residues. The CDR3: CASSVIEARGYTF. CDR3 nucleotide sequence: TGCGCCAGCAGCGTAATCGAAGCGAGAGGCTACACCTTC.

J is TRBJ2-3 and V is TRBV6-2 or TRBV6-3, with D perhaps matching TRBD2 (5 bases). Germline CDR1 and CDR2: MNHEY and SVGEGT. Trimming removed 0 bases from V and 0 bases from J, with 13 bases in between. This CDR3 comprises 17 residues. The CDR3 nucleotides read TGTGCCAGCAGTTACTCGACTAAGGCCCTAAGCACAGATACGCAGTATTTT. It codes for CASSYSTKALSTDTQYF.

The chain couples TRBV24-1 to TRBJ1-2, with a possible D match to TRBD1 (5 bases). Germline CDR1 KGHDR, CDR2 SFDVKD. This CDR3 region has 11 residues. V dropped 4 bases and J dropped 13 bases, with 12 bases sitting between them. DNA of the CDR3: TGTGCCACCAGTGAGGGGGGACGAGCCACCTTC. Amino acids: CATSEGGRATF.

This rearrangement joins TRBV2 to TRBJ1-4, with TRBD1 identical over 7 bases. There are 14 residues in the CDR3. Germline-derived CDR1 and CDR2 are SNHLY and FYNNEI. V lost 7 bases, J lost 6 bases, and 8 bases stayed unmatched. The CDR3 DNA is TGTGCCAGCACCCGCGACAGGGATGATGAAAAACTGTTTTTT. This encodes CASTRDRDDEKLFF.

The rearrangement joins TRBV5-1 to TRBJ2-3; 9 bases match TRBD1. The CDR3 spans 14 residues. With 6 bases clipped from V and 6 bases from J, the junction kept 8 bases outside the gene matches. Germline-derived CDR1 and CDR2 are SGHRS and YFSETQ. The CDR3, as DNA: TGCGCCAGCAACCCGGGGACAGGGAGGGATACGCAGTATTTT. Amino acids: CASNPGTGRDTQYF.

V gene TRBV6-5 combines with J gene TRBJ2-3; D gene uncertain. Trimming removed 4 bases from V and 2 bases from J, with 10 bases in between. Germline V gene sequence: CDR1 MNHEY, CDR2 SVGAGI. The CDR3 totals 14 residues. As DNA, the CDR3 is TGTGCCAGCAGTTCTCTGGCGGACACAGATACGCAGTATTTT. Its protein is CASSSLADTDTQYF.

This clone was recorded once. V and J are TRBV12-3 or TRBV12-4 and TRBJ1-2; no clear D gene. The CDR3 has 13 residues. V shed 6 bases and J shed 3 bases, with 11 bases lying between them. CDR3 DNA: TGTGCCAGCAGGGGCGGGGAAGACTATGGCTACACCTTC. It encodes CASRGGEDYGYTF.

This clone was seen only once. V gene TRBV5-1 combines with J gene TRBJ1-1; 7 positions match TRBD1. Germline loops: CDR1 SGHRS, CDR2 YFSETQ. CDR3 length: 13 amino acids. The V gene end was trimmed by 4 bases and the J gene end by 4 bases; junction bases not matched to a gene: 4. CDR3 amino acids: CASSPSGGTEAFF. DNA for the CDR3: TGCGCCAGCAGCCCGTCAGGGGGCACTGAAGCTTTCTTT.

The chain recombines TRBV4-1 with TRBJ1-2; D unresolved. This CDR3 is built from 16 residues. Trimming took 0 bases from V and 1 from J, leaving 12 bases between them. Looked up from germline, CDR1 is MGHRA and CDR2 is YSYEKL. The CDR3 region has the DNA TGCGCCAGCAGCCAAGAAAACAGCTTAAATAACTATGGCTACACCTTC. Residues: CASSQENSLNNYGYTF.

CDR3 protein: CASSPDYQAYEQYF. The CDR3 DNA sequence: TGTGCCAGCTCTCCGGACTATCAGGCTTACGAGCAGTACTTC. This chain connects TRBV18 to TRBJ2-7, with D tentatively TRBD2 (6 bases). Germline loops: CDR1 KGHSH, CDR2 LQKENI. The CDR3 consists of 14 residues. V lost 6 bases, J lost 4 bases, and 16 bases lay in between.

The genes are TRBV6-1 and TRBJ1-6; unclear D gene. Trimming took 2 bases from V and 0 from J, leaving 11 bases between them. CDR3 length: 17 residues. Per germline, CDR1 MNHNS and CDR2 SASEGT. This CDR3 is CASSEPLSSSYNSPLHF. As DNA, the CDR3 is TGTGCCAGCAGTGAACCACTTAGTAGCTCCTATAATTCACCCCTCCACTTT.

The CDR3 loop reads CASTLGGDSGNTIYF. In DNA, the CDR3 is TGCGCCAGCACCCTGGGGGGTGACTCTGGAAACACCATATATTTT. The V gene is TRBV5-1, the J gene TRBJ1-3; D is possibly TRBD1 (5 bases). The CDR3 contains 15 residues. The ends were cut back, 6 bases at V and 0 bases at J, with 13 bases in the middle. In germline, CDR1 is SGHRS, CDR2 YFSETQ.

The chain couples TRBV30 to TRBJ2-1; 7 nucleotides agree with TRBD1. V shed 3 bases, J shed 9 bases, and the junction held 8 bases outside the gene matches. The CDR3 length is 13 residues. Looked up from germline, CDR1 is GTSNPN and CDR2 is SVGIG (reference sequence). CDR3 coding DNA: TGTGCCTGGAGGGGGGATGAGGGGGCTGAGCAGTTCTTC. This translates into CAWRGDEGAEQFF.